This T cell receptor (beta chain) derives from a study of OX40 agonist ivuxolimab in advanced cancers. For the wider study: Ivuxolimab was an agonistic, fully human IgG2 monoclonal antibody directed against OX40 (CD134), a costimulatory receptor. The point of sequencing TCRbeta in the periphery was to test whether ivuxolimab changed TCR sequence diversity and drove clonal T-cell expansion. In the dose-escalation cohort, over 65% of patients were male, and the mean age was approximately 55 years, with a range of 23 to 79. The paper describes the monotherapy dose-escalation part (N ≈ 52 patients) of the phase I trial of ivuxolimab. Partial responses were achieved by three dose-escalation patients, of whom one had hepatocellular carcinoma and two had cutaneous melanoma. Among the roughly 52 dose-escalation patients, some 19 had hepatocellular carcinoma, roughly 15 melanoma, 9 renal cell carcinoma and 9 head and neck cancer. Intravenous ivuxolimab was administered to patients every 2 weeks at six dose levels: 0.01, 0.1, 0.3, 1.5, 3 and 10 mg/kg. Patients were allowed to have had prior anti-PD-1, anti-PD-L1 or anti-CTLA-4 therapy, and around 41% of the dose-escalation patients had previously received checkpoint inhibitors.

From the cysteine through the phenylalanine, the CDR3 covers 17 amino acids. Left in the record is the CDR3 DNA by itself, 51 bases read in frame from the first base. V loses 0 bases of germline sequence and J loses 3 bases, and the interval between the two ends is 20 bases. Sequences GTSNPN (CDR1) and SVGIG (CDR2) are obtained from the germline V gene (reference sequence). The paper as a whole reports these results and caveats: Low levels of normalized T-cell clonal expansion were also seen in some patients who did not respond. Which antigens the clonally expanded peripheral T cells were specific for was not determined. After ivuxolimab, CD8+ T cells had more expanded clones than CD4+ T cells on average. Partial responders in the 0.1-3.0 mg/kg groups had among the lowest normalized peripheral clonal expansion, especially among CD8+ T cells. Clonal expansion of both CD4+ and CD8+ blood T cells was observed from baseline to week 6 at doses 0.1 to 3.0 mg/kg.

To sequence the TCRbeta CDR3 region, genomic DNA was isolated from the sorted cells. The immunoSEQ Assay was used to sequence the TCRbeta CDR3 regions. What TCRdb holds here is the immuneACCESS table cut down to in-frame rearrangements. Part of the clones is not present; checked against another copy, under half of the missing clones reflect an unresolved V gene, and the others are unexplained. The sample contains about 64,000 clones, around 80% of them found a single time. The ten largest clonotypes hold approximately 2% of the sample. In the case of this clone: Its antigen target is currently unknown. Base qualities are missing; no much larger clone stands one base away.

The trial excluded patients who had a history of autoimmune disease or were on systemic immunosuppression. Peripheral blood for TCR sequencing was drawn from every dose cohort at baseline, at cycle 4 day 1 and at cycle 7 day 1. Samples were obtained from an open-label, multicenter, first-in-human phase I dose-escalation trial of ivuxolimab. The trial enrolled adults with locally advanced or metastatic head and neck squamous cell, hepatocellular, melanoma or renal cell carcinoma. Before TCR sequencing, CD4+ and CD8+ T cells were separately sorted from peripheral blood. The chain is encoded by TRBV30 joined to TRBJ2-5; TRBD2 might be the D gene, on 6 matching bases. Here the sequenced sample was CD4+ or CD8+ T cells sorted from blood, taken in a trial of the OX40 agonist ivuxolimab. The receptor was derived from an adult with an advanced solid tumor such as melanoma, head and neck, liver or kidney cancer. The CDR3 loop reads CAWSVQRYWGVKETQYF. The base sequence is TGTGCCTGGAGTGTACAAAGATACTGGGGGGTAAAAGAGACCCAGTACTTC.